The sequence of this T cell receptor (beta chain) was determined in a study of OX40 agonist ivuxolimab in advanced cancers. Study at large: All patients had ivuxolimab intravenously every 2 weeks at 0.01 to 10 mg/kg.

The length of the CDR3 is 13 residues. With 9 bases clipped from V and 6 bases from J, the junction kept 10 bases outside the gene matches. CDR1 and CDR2 from the germline V gene are MNHEY and SMNVEV (reference sequence). Within the sample, this clone is medium-sized. The assay was immunoSEQ multiplex PCR, and TCRdb's table has in-frame clones only and misses some. Of fewer than 35,000 clones listed, about 83% are singletons. This material consisted of CD4+ or CD8+ T cells sorted from blood, taken in a trial of the OX40 agonist ivuxolimab. The chain uses TRBV27 and TRBJ1-2; 7 bases fit TRBD1. The receptor was derived from an adult with an advanced solid tumor such as melanoma, head and neck, liver or kidney cancer. The CDR3 spells CASKGTAWDGYTF. The CDR3 region has the DNA TGTGCCAGTAAAGGGACAGCCTGGGATGGCTACACCTTC.